The subject of this entry is one T cell receptor beta chain. Its antigen remains unknown. This sample is part of a study of CD8 T cells in ankylosing spondylitis. Overall study results and limits: Typical of ankylosing spondylitis blood, it appeared, was a TCR beta motif of fewer than 10 highly homologous variants. Clones linked with disease were CD8+ and fairly uncommon in the peripheral blood.

Researchers built TCR beta libraries using quantitative 5'-RACE with molecular barcodes. TCRdb used MiXCR to reprocess the 5' RACE reads, holding one entry per CDR3 protein. The sample lists a few hundred thousand distinct CDR3 sequences; approximately 12% were seen once. Germline assignment: CDR1 KGHSH and CDR2 LQKENI. CDR3 length equals 13 residues. Trimming left V 6 bases short and J 2 bases short, with 10 bases between. The specimen was blood, either unsorted or a sorted T cell fraction (not recorded which). The source is a male donor with ankylosing spondylitis or in good health (not recorded which). This chain joins TRBV18 and TRBJ1-1; D not resolved. The CDR3 DNA sequence: TGTGCCAGCTCCGGGCAGGCTAACACTGAAGCTTTCTTT. Protein product: CASSGQANTEAFF.